The 24 T cell receptor beta chains below come from one sample, sequenced in a study of blood T cell repertoires in COVID-19. Produced via immunoSEQ multiplex PCR; TCRdb's table is partial and in-frame only. The sample lists over 200,000 clones, roughly four fifths occurring once. The source material was peripheral blood. These TCRs come from a woman older than 75 with COVID-19, enrolled during active disease.

The genes are TRBV4-2 and TRBJ1-2; D remains ambiguous. Germline V gives CDR1 LGHNA, CDR2 YNFKEQ. Trimming shortened V by 1 base and J by 8 bases, and 14 bases separated the two germline ends. The CDR3 has 14 amino acids. This chain's CDR3 is CASSQVERGLGYTF. DNA of the CDR3: TGTGCCAGCAGCCAAGTGGAGCGGGGTCTAGGCTACACCTTC.

This clone has a single count. The rearrangement joins TRBV4-2 to TRBJ2-2; 7 bases agree with TRBD2. In germline, CDR1 is LGHNA, CDR2 YNFKEQ. The junction had 12 bases not matched to a gene; V was cut back by 4 bases and J by 7 bases. The CDR3 loop spans 16 amino acids. CDR3 coding DNA: TGTGCCAGCAGCCCCTCCGCGGCGGGAGAAGTCGGGGAGCTGTTTTTT. Amino acids: CASSPSAAGEVGELFF.

The chain employs TRBV29-1 and TRBJ1-1; D possibly corresponds to TRBD1 (5 bases). Germline V gene sequence: CDR1 SQVTM, CDR2 ANQGSEA. Trimming cost V 2 bases and J 3 bases, with 13 bases left between them. This CDR3 has 14 amino acids. CDR3 residues: CSVEFRLGDTEAFF. The CDR3 region has the DNA TGCAGCGTTGAATTTCGGCTAGGGGACACTGAAGCTTTCTTT.

This rearrangement joins TRBV3-1 (or the pseudogene TRBV3-2) to TRBJ2-3, with TRBD1 as a possible D gene (6 bases). The length of the CDR3 is 20 residues. The germline CDR1 and CDR2 sequences are LGHDT and YNNKEL (reference sequence). V was clipped by 1 base and J by 0 bases, with 23 bases between them. CDR3 in DNA: TGTGCCAGCAGCCAAGGAGACAGGAGCCCGGCCAACTTTAGCACAGATACGCAGTATTTT. Amino acid sequence: CASSQGDRSPANFSTDTQYF.

This clone has more than one count but fewer than ten. The chain has TRBV18 and TRBJ1-5; no firm D call. The CDR3 sequence is 14 residues long. The germline V and J ends were trimmed by 0 bases and 3 bases, with 6 bases remaining between them. The V gene's germline CDR1 is KGHSH and CDR2 LQKENI. This CDR3 is CASSPPGDNQPQHF. CDR3 DNA sequence: TGTGCCAGCTCACCACCCGGAGACAATCAGCCCCAGCATTTT.

The chain joins TRBV4-1 to TRBJ2-7; weak D call: TRBD1 (7 bases). V was cut by 0 bases and J by 6 bases, with 18 bases left in between. Germline V CDR1 and CDR2: MGHRA, YSYEKL. This CDR3 is 16 amino acids long. CDR3 sequence (DNA): TGCGCCAGCAGCCAAGAGGTGTGGACCCAGGGGGGCGAGCAGTACTTC. As protein: CASSQEVWTQGGEQYF.

As to this clone: A read error may produce the germline difference seen at one junction end. The chain carries TRBV7-7 and TRBJ1-5, with D hard to call. There are 13 residues in the CDR3. CDR1 and CDR2 (germline): SSHAT, FNYEAQ (reference sequence). The CDR3 spells CASSPSPTGAQHF. The CDR3 region has the DNA TGTGCTAGCAGCCCCAGTCCCACCGGGGCCCAGCATTTT.

This chain connects TRBV4-1 to TRBJ1-1; 7 nucleotides align to TRBD1. CDR1 and CDR2 from the germline V gene are MGHRA and YSYEKL. V shed 2 bases, J shed 7 bases, and the junction held 7 bases outside the gene matches. The CDR3 spans 14 residues. In nucleotides, the CDR3 is TGCGCCAGCAGCCAACACGGACAGGCCATTGAAGCTTTCTTT. Protein product: CASSQHGQAIEAFF.

This clone was detected once. The chain links TRBV6-5 to TRBJ2-7; D is perhaps TRBD1 (5 bases). V was pared by 10 bases and J by 6 bases, with 16 bases between. Germline CDR1 MNHEY, CDR2 SVGAGI. The CDR3 loop spans 12 amino acids. CDR3 loop: CATQAGWGEQYF. In DNA, the CDR3 is TGTGCCACACAGGCCGGGTGGGGCGAGCAGTACTTC.

The count of this clone is one. CDR3 sequence reads: CASSPGLADISEQFF. The CDR3 region has the DNA TGTGCCAGCTCACCCGGACTAGCGGACATCAGTGAGCAGTTCTTC. This sequence joins TRBV18 and TRBJ2-1; TRBD2 agrees at 10 bases. The CDR3 is 15 residues long. Germline V gene sequence: CDR1 KGHSH, CDR2 LQKENI. J lost 9 bases, V lost 3 bases, and 8 bases had no gene match.

The chain links TRBV29-1 to TRBJ1-1; possibly TRBD1 for D (6 bases). CDR1 is SQVTM and CDR2 is ANQGSEA in the germline V gene. Trimming cost V 8 bases and J 0 bases, with 16 bases left between them. CDR3 length: 14 amino acids. The CDR3 sequence is CSSRQVLMNTEAFF. As DNA, the CDR3 is TGCAGCTCTCGACAGGTCCTCATGAACACTGAAGCTTTCTTT.

The V gene is TRBV6-5, the J gene TRBJ1-1; no firm D call. The germline gives CDR1 MNHEY, CDR2 SVGAGI. The germline V and J ends were trimmed by 0 bases and 1 base, with 6 bases remaining between them. The CDR3 runs 14 residues. The CDR3 nucleotides read TGTGCCAGCAGTTACTCGAGGCCGAACACTGAAGCTTTCTTT. Encoded protein: CASSYSRPNTEAFF.

The J gene is TRBJ2-5, the V gene TRBV2, with 7 bases identical to TRBD2. The CDR3 contains 15 residues. The germline V gene encodes CDR1 SNHLY and CDR2 FYNNEI. The V gene end was trimmed by 6 bases and the J gene end by 2 bases; junction bases not matched to a gene: 9. The CDR3: CASRPGLTPQETQYF. The DNA for the CDR3 is TGTGCCAGCAGACCGGGACTAACCCCTCAAGAGACCCAGTACTTC.

For this clone: Other DNA variants within this sample encode the same CDR3. This chain uses TRBV5-1 with TRBJ1-1; no firm D call. The germline gives CDR1 SGHRS, CDR2 YFSETQ. The CDR3 consists of 14 residues. Between the trimmed V and J ends, which lost 0 bases and 0 bases, there was a span of 6 bases. The CDR3 protein is CASSLDSMNTEAFF. In DNA form, the CDR3 reads TGCGCCAGCAGCTTGGACAGCATGAACACTGAAGCTTTCTTT.

The chain combines TRBV19 with TRBJ2-1; D may be TRBD2 (5 bases). This CDR3 is 14 amino acids long. Germline values: CDR1 LNHDA, CDR2 SQIVND (reference sequence). V was shortened by 6 bases and J by 3 bases, with 12 bases between the two germline ends. CDR3 in amino acids: CASREGSYYNEQFF. The DNA for the CDR3 is TGTGCCAGTAGAGAAGGGAGTTACTACAATGAGCAGTTCTTC. The whole variable domain, remainder taken from reference TRBV19 and TRBJ2-1, is DGGITQSPKYLFRKEGQNVTLSCEQNLNHDAMYWYRQDPGQGLRLIYYSQIVNDFQKGDIAEGYSVSREKKESFPLTVTSAQKNPTAFYLCASREGSYYNEQFFGPGTRLTVL.

This chain links TRBV18 with TRBJ1-1; D not resolved. This CDR3 spans 12 amino acids. Germline V gene sequence: CDR1 KGHSH, CDR2 LQKENI. V lost 2 bases to trimming and J lost 6 bases, with 7 bases between them. The CDR3 here is CASSPTRAEAFF. CDR3 bases: TGTGCCAGCTCACCAACGCGTGCTGAAGCTTTCTTT.

This rearrangement joins TRBV5-1 to TRBJ1-1; perhaps TRBD1 as D (5 bases). Deletions cut 5 bases from V and 6 bases from J, with 17 bases between. Per germline, CDR1 SGHRS and CDR2 YFSETQ. This CDR3 has 14 amino acids. The CDR3 loop is CASRPQLVGPEAFF. Written as DNA, the CDR3 is TGCGCCAGCAGGCCCCAATTGGTGGGGCCTGAAGCTTTCTTT.

The rearrangement uses TRBV30 and TRBJ2-3, with D tentatively TRBD1 (5 bases). The CDR3 extends over 18 amino acids. Deletions cut 2 bases from V and 1 base from J, with 22 bases between. Germline V CDR1 and CDR2: GTSNPN, SVGIG (reference sequence). The CDR3 here is CAWSPPDPPRGRTDTQYF. CDR3 bases: TGTGCCTGGAGTCCCCCTGACCCCCCTAGGGGCCGCACAGATACGCAGTATTTT.

The chain combines TRBV5-6 with TRBJ2-5, with a possible D match to TRBD1 (5 bases). Deletions cut 1 base from V and 4 bases from J, with 20 bases between. Germline V lookup: CDR1 SGHDT, CDR2 YYEEEE. CDR3 length equals 17 residues. CDR3 sequence reads: CASSLIRVGPSGETQYF. The CDR3, as DNA: TGTGCCAGCAGCTTGATTCGAGTGGGGCCCTCTGGAGAGACCCAGTACTTC.

This clone has just one count. The V call is TRBV3-1 (or the pseudogene TRBV3-2), the J call TRBJ1-2; 9 positions agree with TRBD1. With 6 bases clipped from V and 4 bases from J, the junction kept 9 bases outside the gene matches. The CDR3 totals 15 residues. In germline, CDR1 is LGHDT, CDR2 YNNKEL (reference sequence). The CDR3 DNA reads as TGTGCCAGCAGACTTACAGGGGGCGGGGGCTATGGCTACACCTTC. It yields the protein CASRLTGGGGYGYTF.

This clone has a handful of counts. The chain links TRBV5-1 to TRBJ2-3, with D possibly TRBD2 on 6 matching bases. Germline V lookup: CDR1 SGHRS, CDR2 YFSETQ. V gave up 1 base and J gave up 5 bases, with 14 bases separating them. The CDR3 consists of 15 residues. The CDR3, as DNA: TGCGCCAGCAGCTTGCCCCGGGGGTCCGGAGATACGCAGTATTTT. It specifies CASSLPRGSGDTQYF.

V and J are TRBV5-1 and TRBJ2-1; TRBD2 matches 11 bases. Losses at the gene ends were 5 bases for V and 5 bases for J; bases not matched to a gene: 9. In germline, CDR1 is SGHRS, CDR2 YFSETQ. This CDR3 comprises 16 residues. The CDR3 is CASRPGSGGANNEQFF. The CDR3, as DNA: TGCGCCAGCAGACCAGGTAGCGGGGGGGCTAACAATGAGCAGTTCTTC.

The chain uses TRBV6-5 and TRBJ1-2; TRBD1 is a possible D gene (6 bases). The V end lost 5 bases, the J end lost 8 bases, and 21 bases lay between the germline ends. This CDR3 comprises 15 residues. The germline CDR1 and CDR2 sequences are MNHEY and SVGAGI. CDR3 in DNA: TGTGCCAGCAGTCCCCGGGACATTGGACTAGGGGGCTACACCTTC. Translated: CASSPRDIGLGGYTF.

This chain joins TRBV5-1 and TRBJ2-5; 9 bases fit TRBD2. The CDR3 totals 16 residues. CDR1 is SGHRS, CDR2 YFSETQ, per germline. V dropped 1 base and J dropped 3; count of bases not matched to a gene: 7. This CDR3 reads CASSLSLSSGKETQYF. The CDR3 DNA reads as TGCGCCAGCAGCTTGAGCTTGTCTAGCGGGAAAGAGACCCAGTACTTC.